Sequencing of this T cell receptor beta chain was carried out in a study of a mutant IDH1 vaccine in newly diagnosed glioma. Measured with immunoSEQ multiplex PCR; TCRdb has only the in-frame clones, and not every one. The table has under 70,000 clones, around 81% seen once; the top ten hold around 3.4%. Time point of the sample: week 5, during vaccination. Vaccination used 300 ug of mutant IDH1 20-mer peptide per dose, with topical imiquimod. This CDR3 is 17 amino acids long. The germline gives CDR1 PRHDT, CDR2 FYEKMQ (reference sequence). The ends lost 5 bases at V and 3 bases at J; junction bases unmatched: 11. This clone was seen just once. Its antigen is as yet unknown.

V usage is TRBV13 and J usage is TRBJ1-4; TRBD1 agrees at 8 bases. This sequence was found in a man aged 30 to 39 with glioma. The material was PBMCs, obtained from a glioma patient whose treatment included an IDH1 peptide vaccine. Written as DNA, the CDR3 is TGTGCCAGCAGCCCCTCCCGCAGGGGGCAATCTAATGAAAAACTGTTTTTT. Protein: CASSPSRRGQSNEKLFF.